These 27 T cell receptor beta chains were all obtained from the same sample, sequenced in a study of blood T cell repertoires in COVID-19. TCRdb's copy holds only in-frame clones and misses some; the assay was immunoSEQ multiplex PCR. The sample includes 250,000 to 300,000 clones, around 85% of them seen just once. What was sequenced was PBMCs or T cells enriched from blood (not recorded which). These receptors were collected from a woman between 50 and 59 years old who had recovered from COVID-19.

This CDR3 is CASSFRDRGNEQFF. DNA for the CDR3: TGTGCCAGCAGCTTCCGGGACAGGGGGAATGAGCAGTTCTTC. The chain combines TRBV7-8 with TRBJ2-1; 11 positions match TRBD1. The CDR3 runs to 14 residues. Germline V gene data show CDR1 as SGHVS and CDR2 as FQNEAQ. Germline trimming cut 3 bases from V and 7 bases from J; bases unmatched to any gene: 2.

The chain employs TRBV28 and TRBJ1-5, with 9 bases matching TRBD1. Looked up from germline, CDR1 is MDHEN and CDR2 is SYDVKM. V trimming: 4 bases; J trimming: 3 bases; junction bases outside the gene matches: 16. The CDR3 runs 19 residues. In DNA, the CDR3 is TGTGCCAGCAGTTACGACCTGGGACAGGGAAAACCCTCCAATCAGCCCCAGCATTTT. Its translation: CASSYDLGQGKPSNQPQHF.

The V gene is TRBV7-2, the J gene TRBJ1-3; possible D gene TRBD1, 6 bases. There are 15 residues in the CDR3. Trimming removed 5 bases from V and 4 bases from J, with 15 bases in between. CDR1 is SGHTA, CDR2 FQGNSA, per germline. The CDR3 sequence: CASSGRGISGNTIYF. The CDR3 nucleotides are TGTGCCAGCAGCGGCAGGGGAATTTCAGGAAACACCATATATTTT.

The chain uses TRBV9 and TRBJ2-1, with D possibly TRBD1 on 5 matching bases. Germline V gene data show CDR1 as SGDLS and CDR2 as YYNGEE. V dropped 3 bases and J dropped 7 bases, with 11 bases sitting between them. The CDR3 consists of 13 residues. The chain's CDR3 is CASSGAPGNEQFF. The DNA for the CDR3 is TGTGCCAGCAGCGGGGCCCCAGGGAATGAGCAGTTCTTC.

V gene TRBV28 combines with J gene TRBJ1-4; 8 bases align to TRBD1. The CDR3 length is 15 residues. J was trimmed by 7 bases and V by 3 bases; bases with no gene match: 7. Germline values: CDR1 MDHEN, CDR2 SYDVKM. The CDR3 region is CASSLQGAVSEKLFF. The CDR3 nucleotides read TGTGCCAGCAGTTTGCAGGGGGCAGTATCTGAAAAACTGTTTTTT.

The chain joins TRBV5-1 to TRBJ1-2; 8 bases match TRBD1. This CDR3 comprises 14 residues. Germline assignment: CDR1 SGHRS and CDR2 YFSETQ. The V segment lost 4 bases and the J segment 4 bases; nucleotides outside the gene matches: 6. The CDR3 reads CASSPVQGAYGYTF. The CDR3 nucleotides read TGCGCCAGCAGCCCAGTCCAGGGGGCCTATGGCTACACCTTC.

This sequence joins TRBV5-1 and TRBJ1-4; 10 positions match TRBD1. This CDR3 comprises 16 residues. Germline V CDR1 and CDR2: SGHRS, YFSETQ. V dropped 3 bases and J dropped 5; count of bases not matched to a gene: 7. The CDR3 is CASSSGTGALNEKLFF. The CDR3 DNA sequence: TGCGCCAGCAGCTCTGGGACAGGGGCTTTAAATGAAAAACTGTTTTTT.

This sequence joins TRBV5-1 and TRBJ2-5, with TRBD1 matching over 7 bases. CDR3 size: 15 residues. The junction had 5 bases not matched to a gene; V was cut back by 0 bases and J by 3 bases. CDR1 and CDR2 from the germline V gene are SGHRS and YFSETQ. The CDR3 DNA reads as TGCGCCAGCAGCTTGGGAGTTACAGGGGAAGAGACCCAGTACTTC. Its protein product is CASSLGVTGEETQYF.

The V gene is TRBV19, the J gene TRBJ2-7; 7 nucleotides line up with TRBD2. Germline-derived CDR1 and CDR2 are LNHDA and SQIVND (reference sequence). Losses at the gene ends were 0 bases for V and 1 base for J; bases not matched to a gene: 3. This CDR3 spans 15 amino acids. The CDR3 spells CASSIDLADSYEQYF. CDR3 sequence (DNA): TGTGCCAGTAGTATAGATCTAGCGGATTCCTACGAGCAGTACTTC.

This clone was detected a few times. The chain uses TRBV10-3 and TRBJ2-1; possibly TRBD2 for D (5 bases). Between the trimmed V and J ends, which lost 0 bases and 7 bases, there was a span of 13 bases. Germline CDR1 and CDR2: ENHRY and SYGVKD. This CDR3 region has 15 residues. The CDR3 loop is CAISESSGLRNEQFF. CDR3 nucleotide sequence: TGTGCCATCAGTGAGTCGTCAGGACTGCGAAATGAGCAGTTCTTC.

V usage is TRBV24-1 and J usage is TRBJ2-2; TRBD1 might be the D (5 bases). Germline CDR1 reads KGHDR; CDR2 reads SFDVKD. This CDR3 has 15 amino acids. Trimming took off 5 bases at V and 1 base at J, with 10 bases between the two ends. CDR3 protein: CATSVTGGNTGELFF. The CDR3 region has the DNA TGTGCCACCAGTGTCACAGGTGGGAACACCGGGGAGCTGTTTTTT.

The chain carries TRBV2 and TRBJ1-5; 7 bases map to TRBD1. The CDR3 totals 15 residues. The ends lost 7 bases at V and 6 bases at J; junction bases unmatched: 12. Per germline, CDR1 SNHLY and CDR2 FYNNEI. The CDR3 reads CASKDRLSIGQPQHF. The CDR3 region has the DNA TGTGCCAGCAAGGACAGGTTATCTATCGGTCAGCCCCAGCATTTT.

The DNA of the CDR3 is TGTGCCAGCAGCCTTGGGACAGTAGAACCAAATACGCAGTATTTT. Translated, it gives CASSLGTVEPNTQYF. This chain links TRBV14 with TRBJ2-3; 7 nucleotides line up with TRBD1. Germline CDR1 and CDR2: SGHDN and FVKESK. The CDR3 has 15 amino acids. Trimming at V came to 4 bases and at J to 7 bases, leaving 11 bases not matched to a gene. Full variable domain (remainder filled in from reference TRBV14 and TRBJ2-3): EAGVTQFPSHSVIEKGQTVTLRCDPISGHDNLYWYRRVMGKEIKFLLHFVKESKQDESGMPNNRFLAERTGGTYSTLKVQPAELEDSGVYFCASSLGTVEPNTQYFGPGTRLTVL.

The genes are TRBV11-2 and TRBJ1-4; a weak D match, TRBD1 (6 bases). Germline V CDR1 and CDR2: SGHAT, FQNNGV. V lost 1 base and J lost 7, with 16 bases in between. The CDR3 has 16 amino acids. The CDR3 reads CASSLVRGPFGEKLFF. The CDR3 DNA follows: TGTGCCAGCAGCTTAGTCAGGGGACCCTTTGGTGAAAAACTGTTTTTT.

The chain uses TRBV3-1 (or the pseudogene TRBV3-2) and TRBJ2-1, with TRBD2 matching over 9 bases. The CDR3 covers 14 residues. CDR1 and CDR2 from the germline V gene are LGHDT and YNNKEL (reference sequence). The trim removed 8 bases at V and 8 bases at J, leaving 10 bases unmatched. The CDR3, as DNA: TGTGCCAGCGGGGTTTTAGCGGGAGTCCATGAGCAGTTCTTC. This gives the protein CASGVLAGVHEQFF.

The chain links TRBV13 to TRBJ2-7, with 10 bases fitting TRBD2. The V gene end was trimmed by 3 bases and the J gene end by 4 bases; junction bases not matched to a gene: 3. The CDR3 length is 14 residues. Germline V lookup: CDR1 PRHDT, CDR2 FYEKMQ (reference sequence). DNA for the CDR3: TGTGCCAGCAGCTTTAGCGGGAGGAGGTACGAGCAGTACTTC. This gives the protein CASSFSGRRYEQYF.

The gene calls are TRBV2 and TRBJ2-7; TRBD1 matches 9 bases. The CDR3 sequence is 14 residues long. The germline V gene has CDR1 SNHLY and CDR2 FYNNEI. V lost 6 bases and J lost 3; bases outside the gene matches: 6. The CDR3 DNA reads as TGTGCCAGCAGGCCGGGACAGGGTTACTACGAGCAGTACTTC. Translated: CASRPGQGYYEQYF.

The CDR3 reads CASRPFFGAGQEAFF. The CDR3 DNA reads as TGTGCCAGCAGGCCATTCTTTGGGGCAGGGCAAGAAGCTTTCTTT. The chain employs TRBV2 and TRBJ1-1; possible D gene TRBD1, 5 bases. V was shortened by 6 bases and J by 8 bases, with 22 bases between the two germline ends. CDR1 and CDR2 (germline): SNHLY, FYNNEI. The CDR3 spans 15 residues.

The chain joins TRBV5-1 to TRBJ2-1; D is undetermined. Germline V gives CDR1 SGHRS, CDR2 YFSETQ. The CDR3 is 14 residues long. Trimming took 0 bases from V and 2 from J, leaving 6 bases between them. The chain's CDR3 is CASSLDSTYNEQFF. Here the CDR3 DNA reads TGCGCCAGCAGCTTGGACTCCACCTACAATGAGCAGTTCTTC.

V usage is TRBV28 and J usage is TRBJ2-7; TRBD1 matches at 10 bases. Germline V lookup: CDR1 MDHEN, CDR2 SYDVKM. The CDR3 length is 16 residues. With 6 bases clipped from V and 3 bases from J, the junction kept 11 bases outside the gene matches. The CDR3 region is CASSFPRQGADYEQYF. The CDR3 DNA sequence: TGTGCCAGCAGCTTCCCCCGACAGGGGGCGGACTACGAGCAGTACTTC.

The chain uses TRBV12-1 and TRBJ2-7; TRBD1, the table's D call, lacks a check against the DNA. TRBV12-1 is deemed a pseudogene. This CDR3 comprises 13 residues. DNA for the CDR3: TGTGCCACTAACAGGCGTCTTCCCTACGAGCAGTACTTC. Amino acids: CATNRRLPYEQYF.

The rearrangement uses TRBV13 and TRBJ2-2, with a weak D call TRBD1 (5 bases). Deletions cut 6 bases from V and 7 bases from J, with 15 bases between. This CDR3 has 14 amino acids. Looked up from germline, CDR1 is PRHDT and CDR2 is FYEKMQ (reference sequence). The CDR3 reads CASSQGRAVGELFF. The CDR3 DNA is TGTGCCAGCAGTCAAGGCAGGGCAGTCGGGGAGCTGTTTTTT.

The chain joins TRBV11-2 to TRBJ1-5, with 7 bases aligning to TRBD1. Trimming at V came to 5 bases and at J to 5 bases, leaving 3 bases not matched to a gene. The germline V gene has CDR1 SGHAT and CDR2 FQNNGV. The CDR3 sequence is 13 residues long. The CDR3 loop is CASSKDRDQPQHF. The CDR3 nucleotides read TGTGCCAGCAGCAAAGACAGGGATCAGCCCCAGCATTTT. The full variable domain, completed using reference TRBV11-2 and TRBJ1-5, is EAGVAQSPRYKIIEKRQSVAFWCNPISGHATLYWYQQILGQGPKLLIQFQNNGVVDDSQLPKDRFSAERLKGVDSTLKIQPAKLEDSAVYLCASSKDRDQPQHFGDGTRLSIL.

Worth noting for this clone: Other DNA sequences in this sample translate to the same CDR3. The chain joins TRBV27 to TRBJ1-2; D possibly corresponds to TRBD1 (6 bases). CDR1 is MNHEY and CDR2 is SMNVEV in the germline V gene (reference sequence). The CDR3 sequence is 15 residues long. V was pared by 5 bases and J by 3 bases, with 16 bases between. The CDR3 DNA reads TGTGCCAGCAGTCCTCGGGGGGGCGGACACTATGGCTACACCTTC. The encoded protein is CASSPRGGGHYGYTF.

This clone was recorded once. The rearrangement joins TRBV28 to TRBJ2-7; 11 bases are shared with TRBD2. There are 13 residues in the CDR3. The V gene's germline CDR1 is MDHEN and CDR2 SYDVKM. The V and J ends lost 5 bases and 6 bases, in that order; junction bases with no gene match: 3. The CDR3 here is CASSKTSGSEQYF. The CDR3 DNA is TGTGCCAGCAGTAAAACTAGCGGGAGCGAGCAGTACTTC.

The chain is built from TRBV29-1 and TRBJ1-1, with unresolved D. The CDR3 consists of 13 residues. The V gene's germline CDR1 is SQVTM and CDR2 ANQGSEA. Trimming removed 5 bases from V and 1 base from J, with 11 bases in between. CDR3 DNA sequence: TGCAGCGTTCGTGAGGGAGCGAACACTGAAGCTTTCTTT. This gives the protein CSVREGANTEAFF.

The CDR3 nucleotides read TGCAGCGTTGAAAGGACTAGCAACAATGAGCAGTTCTTC. It specifies CSVERTSNNEQFF. The chain carries TRBV29-1 and TRBJ2-1; TRBD2 matches at 8 bases. Germline V gives CDR1 SQVTM, CDR2 ANQGSEA. The CDR3 totals 13 residues. V lost 2 bases and J lost 5; bases outside the gene matches: 2.